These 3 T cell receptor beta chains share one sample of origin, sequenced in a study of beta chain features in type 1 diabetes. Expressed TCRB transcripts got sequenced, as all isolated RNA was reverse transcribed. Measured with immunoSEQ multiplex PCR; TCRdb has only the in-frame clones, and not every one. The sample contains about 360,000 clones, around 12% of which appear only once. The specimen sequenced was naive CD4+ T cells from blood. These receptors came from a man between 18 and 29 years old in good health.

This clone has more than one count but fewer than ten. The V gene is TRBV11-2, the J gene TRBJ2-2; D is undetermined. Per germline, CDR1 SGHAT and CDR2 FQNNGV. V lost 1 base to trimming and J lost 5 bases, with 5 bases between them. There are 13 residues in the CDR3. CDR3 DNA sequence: TGTGCCAGCAGCTTAGGTTTAACCGGGGAGCTGTTTTTT. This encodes CASSLGLTGELFF.

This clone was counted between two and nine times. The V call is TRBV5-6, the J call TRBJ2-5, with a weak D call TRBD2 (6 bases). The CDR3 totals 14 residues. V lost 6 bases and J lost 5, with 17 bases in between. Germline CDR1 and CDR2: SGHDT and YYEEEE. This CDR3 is CASTTGLLLETQYF. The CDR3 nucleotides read TGTGCCAGCACCACGGGACTCCTACTCGAGACCCAGTACTTC.

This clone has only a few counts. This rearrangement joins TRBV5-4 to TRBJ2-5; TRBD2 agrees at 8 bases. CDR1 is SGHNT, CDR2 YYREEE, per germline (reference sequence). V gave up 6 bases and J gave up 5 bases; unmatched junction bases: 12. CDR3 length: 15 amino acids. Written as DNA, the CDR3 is TGTGCCAGCACCCATGATGGGGGGACTAGGGAGACCCAGTACTTC. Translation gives CASTHDGGTRETQYF.